This TCR beta chain was observed in a study of cytomegalovirus exposure and HLA in healthy donors. Whole-study findings and limits: Rare TCR sequences dominated, though some public TCRs recurred in many donors. Using the classifier, cytomegalovirus status was reportedly diagnosed with high specificity and sensitivity. There were reportedly fewer N-insertions in an Asian-associated ancestry cluster than the roughly 670-donor mean, in a later analysis.

This PCR relied on a set of 60 Vbeta primers and 13 Jbeta primers. Sequenced by immunoSEQ multiplex PCR; TCRdb stores in-frame clones only, minus some. Of around 67,000 clones listed, less than 80% are singletons. Of note for this clone: Its antigen is not known.

The V and J ends lost 3 bases and 4 bases, in that order; junction bases with no gene match: 3. The CDR3 spans 15 residues. Germline values: CDR1 KGHSH, CDR2 LQKENI. Material for sequencing was PBMCs. The chain has TRBV18 and TRBJ2-1; 10 positions agree with TRBD1. The receptor was derived from a woman aged 45 to 65 in good health and CMV-seronegative. CDR3 bases: TGTGCCAGCTCACCCGGGACAGGGGCTTACAATGAGCAGTTCTTC. It is translated as CASSPGTGAYNEQFF.